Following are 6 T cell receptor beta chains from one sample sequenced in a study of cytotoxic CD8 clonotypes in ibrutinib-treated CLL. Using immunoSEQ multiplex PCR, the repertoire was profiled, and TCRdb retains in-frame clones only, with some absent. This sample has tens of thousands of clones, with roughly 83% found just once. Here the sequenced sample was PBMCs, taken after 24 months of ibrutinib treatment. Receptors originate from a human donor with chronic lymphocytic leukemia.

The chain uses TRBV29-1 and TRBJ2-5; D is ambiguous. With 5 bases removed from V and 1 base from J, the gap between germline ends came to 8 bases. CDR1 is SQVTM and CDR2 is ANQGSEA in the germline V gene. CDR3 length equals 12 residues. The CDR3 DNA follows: TGCAGCGTTTCGTATTTCCAAGAGACCCAGTACTTC. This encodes CSVSYFQETQYF.

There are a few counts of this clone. The CDR3 region is CASTEGINQPQHF. Here the CDR3 DNA reads TGTGCCAGCACTGAGGGTATCAATCAGCCCCAGCATTTT. The chain carries TRBV7-9 and TRBJ1-5, with D uncertain. Germline V gene sequence: CDR1 SEHNR, CDR2 FQNEAQ (reference sequence). Deletions cut 7 bases from V and 3 bases from J, with 10 bases between. This CDR3 has 13 amino acids. Combining the CDR3 with reference TRBV7-9 and TRBJ1-5 gives the whole variable domain DTGVSQNPRHKITKRGQNVTFRCDPISEHNRLYWYRQTLGQGPEFLTYFQNEAQLEKSRLLSDRFSAERPKGSFSTLEIQRTEQGDSAMYLCASTEGINQPQHFGDGTRLSIL.

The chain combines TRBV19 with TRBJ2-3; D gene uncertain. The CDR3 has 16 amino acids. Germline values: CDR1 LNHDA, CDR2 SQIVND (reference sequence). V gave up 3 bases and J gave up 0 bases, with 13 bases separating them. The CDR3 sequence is CASSIGRRTSTDTQYF. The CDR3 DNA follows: TGTGCCAGTAGTATTGGCAGGAGAACTAGCACAGATACGCAGTATTTT.

This CDR3 reads CASSLNEYTEAFF. CDR3 coding DNA: TGCGCCAGCAGCTTGAACGAATACACTGAAGCTTTCTTT. The gene calls are TRBV5-1 and TRBJ1-1; D call uncertain. The V gene lost 1 base and the J gene lost 3 bases, with 7 bases spanning the gap. CDR3 length equals 13 residues. The germline CDR1 and CDR2 sequences are SGHRS and YFSETQ.

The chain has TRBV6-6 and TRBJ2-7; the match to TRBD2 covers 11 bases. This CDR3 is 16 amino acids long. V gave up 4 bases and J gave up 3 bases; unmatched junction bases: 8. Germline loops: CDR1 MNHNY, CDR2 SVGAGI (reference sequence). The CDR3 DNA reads TGTGCCAGCAGTTCCTCCCCGGGACTAGCGGACTACGAGCAGTACTTC. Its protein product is CASSSSPGLADYEQYF.

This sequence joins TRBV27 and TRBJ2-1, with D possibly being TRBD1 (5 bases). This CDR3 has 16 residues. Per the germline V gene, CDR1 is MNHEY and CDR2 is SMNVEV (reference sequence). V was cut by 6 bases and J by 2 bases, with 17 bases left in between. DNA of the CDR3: TGTGCCAGCAGCGACAGAAAGGGTTTCACCTACAATGAGCAGTTCTTC. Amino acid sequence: CASSDRKGFTYNEQFF.